The present TCR beta chain was sequenced within a study of cytomegalovirus exposure and HLA in healthy donors. The CDR3 sequence is 15 residues long. V shed 6 bases, J shed 6 bases, and the junction held 7 bases outside the gene matches. The germline CDR1 and CDR2 sequences are LNHDA and SQIVND (reference sequence). For this clone: What it binds is unknown.

Findings of the study overall: Earlier findings revealed that most TCR beta V segments proved productive either about 87% or about 30% of the time.

60 Vbeta and 13 Jbeta primers were used in PCR. This table comes from immunoSEQ multiplex PCR, and its TCRdb copy is limited to in-frame clones, with some not included. The sample carries 150,000 to 200,000 clones, 80% recorded once. This rearrangement joins TRBV19 to TRBJ2-1, with 11 bases fitting TRBD1. Sequencing input: PBMCs. This receptor was taken from a boy between 10 and 17 years old in good health and CMV-seronegative. The CDR3 DNA is TGTGCCAGTAGCATCCCCGGGACAGGGGGCAATGAGCAGTTCTTC. This translates into CASSIPGTGGNEQFF.